The rows below give T cell receptor beta chains drawn from one sample of a study of Graves' ophthalmopathy and Graves' hyperthyroidism. One entry per CDR3 protein, called by TCRdb with MiXCR from the multiplex PCR reads. The table lists 360,000 or so distinct CDR3 sequences, around 19% of them singletons. The sequencing sample was made of peripheral blood. The receptors originated from a woman aged 18-29 years with Graves' ophthalmopathy. Both conserved end residues are part of each CDR3. Fields, in order: V gene, J gene, CDR3 protein.

v_gene: TRBV24-1; j_gene: TRBJ1-2; CDR3aa: CATSDSFRNYGYTF
v_gene: TRBV27; j_gene: TRBJ1-2; CDR3aa: CASSHGQGGYYGYTF
v_gene: TRBV11-1; j_gene: TRBJ1-5; CDR3aa: CASSWDRAHRSGNQPQHF
v_gene: TRBV20-1; j_gene: TRBJ2-5; CDR3aa: CSARDFTTSQETQYF
v_gene: TRBV12-3/TRBV12-4; j_gene: TRBJ1-1; CDR3aa: CASRGQGNTEAFF
v_gene: TRBV20-1; j_gene: TRBJ2-7; CDR3aa: CSAREGIYEQYF
v_gene: TRBV28; j_gene: TRBJ2-7; CDR3aa: CASSRYGFYEQYF
v_gene: TRBV19; j_gene: TRBJ2-2; CDR3aa: CASSRREYTGELFF
v_gene: TRBV7-2; j_gene: TRBJ2-5; CDR3aa: CASSLGPSGGQETQYF
v_gene: TRBV4-3; j_gene: TRBJ2-5; CDR3aa: CASSQARYQETQYF
v_gene: TRBV11-2; j_gene: TRBJ2-6; CDR3aa: CASSLGTSGANVLTF
v_gene: TRBV29-1; j_gene: TRBJ1-1; CDR3aa: CSVAQGGTEAFF
v_gene: TRBV30; j_gene: TRBJ2-6; CDR3aa: CAWSGANVLTF
v_gene: TRBV11-2; j_gene: TRBJ2-7; CDR3aa: CASSFQGQGSYEQYF
v_gene: TRBV7-2; j_gene: TRBJ1-2; CDR3aa: CASSSQGGSITGGYTF
v_gene: TRBV30; j_gene: TRBJ1-2; CDR3aa: CAWSSEGRGRNYGYTF
v_gene: TRBV27; j_gene: TRBJ2-7; CDR3aa: CASGLGPLTSGRWEQYF
v_gene: TRBV6-1; j_gene: TRBJ2-4; CDR3aa: CASSSYSRLQYF
v_gene: TRBV28; j_gene: TRBJ2-3; CDR3aa: CASSFDGGDTQYF
v_gene: TRBV28; j_gene: TRBJ2-7; CDR3aa: CASSSPVTGEISYEQYF
v_gene: TRBV28; j_gene: TRBJ1-5; CDR3aa: CASSLVSDRGSQPQHF
v_gene: TRBV3-1; j_gene: TRBJ1-1; CDR3aa: CASSQVPTRNTEAFF
v_gene: TRBV12-3/TRBV12-4; j_gene: TRBJ1-5; CDR3aa: CASSFDLVSNQPQHF
v_gene: TRBV19; j_gene: TRBJ1-6; CDR3aa: CATKTGQGADSPLHF
v_gene: TRBV12-3/TRBV12-4; j_gene: TRBJ2-7; CDR3aa: CASSFRGGNYEQYF
v_gene: TRBV10-2; j_gene: TRBJ2-6; CDR3aa: CATGAGVDGANVLTF
v_gene: TRBV6-1; j_gene: TRBJ2-7; CDR3aa: CATGQMGAYEQYF
v_gene: TRBV6-1; j_gene: TRBJ2-7; CDR3aa: CASRPGQGTYEQYF
v_gene: TRBV30; j_gene: TRBJ2-7; CDR3aa: CAWRRDGYEQYF
v_gene: TRBV28; j_gene: TRBJ1-1; CDR3aa: CATSWGGRSNTEAFF
v_gene: TRBV19; j_gene: TRBJ1-6; CDR3aa: CASSPGAGEPLHF
v_gene: TRBV28; j_gene: TRBJ2-7; CDR3aa: CASSPRQPPEQYF
v_gene: TRBV6-2/TRBV6-3; j_gene: TRBJ2-7; CDR3aa: CASSYIPTGFYEQYF
v_gene: TRBV20-1; j_gene: TRBJ1-2; CDR3aa: CSARDPGSAYGYTF
v_gene: TRBV6-1; j_gene: TRBJ2-5; CDR3aa: CASSADRDGETQYF
v_gene: TRBV28; j_gene: TRBJ2-7; CDR3aa: CASSFPLGSGASYEQYF
v_gene: TRBV20-1; j_gene: TRBJ2-2; CDR3aa: CSAREAGGSTGELFF
v_gene: TRBV20-1; j_gene: TRBJ2-2; CDR3aa: CSARPARPSTGELFF
v_gene: TRBV24-1; j_gene: TRBJ2-7; CDR3aa: CATSDIHGYEQYF
v_gene: TRBV12-3/TRBV12-4; j_gene: TRBJ1-1; CDR3aa: CASSLGIIGTEAFF
v_gene: TRBV12-3/TRBV12-4; j_gene: TRBJ2-3; CDR3aa: CASTSFRSFNTDTQYF
v_gene: TRBV4-3; j_gene: TRBJ1-2; CDR3aa: CASSQDIRPPGYGYTF
v_gene: TRBV6-2/TRBV6-3; j_gene: TRBJ2-2; CDR3aa: CASSFLGTNTGELFF
v_gene: TRBV6-1; j_gene: TRBJ1-1; CDR3aa: CASSLLTGRNTETFF
v_gene: TRBV7-9; j_gene: TRBJ2-7; CDR3aa: CASSSLQSYEQYF
v_gene: TRBV28; j_gene: TRBJ2-5; CDR3aa: CASGTQGEETQYF
v_gene: TRBV6-9; j_gene: TRBJ2-7; CDR3aa: CASSYLVRTGGYEQYF
v_gene: TRBV12-3/TRBV12-4; j_gene: TRBJ1-2; CDR3aa: CASSFGQPYGYTF
v_gene: TRBV7-9; j_gene: TRBJ2-4; CDR3aa: CASSLEQGSGKNIQYF
v_gene: TRBV27; j_gene: TRBJ1-5; CDR3aa: CASSLFRGGPQHF
v_gene: TRBV28; j_gene: TRBJ1-6; CDR3aa: CASSFGRGGRLRSLGRQAPLHF
v_gene: TRBV7-2; j_gene: TRBJ2-4; CDR3aa: CASSPDRNIQYF
v_gene: TRBV11-1; j_gene: TRBJ1-6; CDR3aa: CASSPTGTPGDSPLHF
v_gene: TRBV6-1; j_gene: TRBJ1-6; CDR3aa: CASRSGGTAGPLHF
v_gene: TRBV25-1; j_gene: TRBJ2-5; CDR3aa: CATVMGGSETQYF
v_gene: TRBV4-1; j_gene: TRBJ1-3; CDR3aa: CASSQSTTRGNTIYF
v_gene: TRBV20-1; j_gene: TRBJ1-1; CDR3aa: CSATGLRGVNTEAFF
v_gene: TRBV12-3/TRBV12-4; j_gene: TRBJ2-4; CDR3aa: CASSLRDPSKYIQYF
v_gene: TRBV9; j_gene: TRBJ2-4; CDR3aa: CASSVGESKNIQYF
v_gene: TRBV10-3; j_gene: TRBJ2-7; CDR3aa: CAFAGSQDPYEQYF